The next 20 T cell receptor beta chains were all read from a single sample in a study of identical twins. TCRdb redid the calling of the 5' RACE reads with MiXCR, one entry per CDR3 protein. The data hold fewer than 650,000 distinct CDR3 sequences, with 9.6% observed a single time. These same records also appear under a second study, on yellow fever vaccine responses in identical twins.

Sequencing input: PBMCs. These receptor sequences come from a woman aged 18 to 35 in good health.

CDR3 DNA sequence: TGTGCCAGCAGTTCCCGACGTACAGGGGGGCGTAACTATGGCTACACCTTC. Translating it yields CASSSRRTGGRNYGYTF. The V call is TRBV28, the J call TRBJ1-2; 8 positions agree with TRBD1. From germline, CDR1 is MDHEN and CDR2 SYDVKM. CDR3 length: 17 amino acids. V gave up 4 bases and J gave up 1 base; unmatched junction bases: 11.

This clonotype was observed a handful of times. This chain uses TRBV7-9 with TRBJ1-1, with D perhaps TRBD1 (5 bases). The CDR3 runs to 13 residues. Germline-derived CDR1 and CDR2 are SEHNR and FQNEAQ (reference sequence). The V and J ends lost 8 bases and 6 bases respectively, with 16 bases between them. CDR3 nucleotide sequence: TGTGCCAGCGAAAACAGGACTTTGGCTGAAGCTTTCTTT. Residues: CASENRTLAEAFF.

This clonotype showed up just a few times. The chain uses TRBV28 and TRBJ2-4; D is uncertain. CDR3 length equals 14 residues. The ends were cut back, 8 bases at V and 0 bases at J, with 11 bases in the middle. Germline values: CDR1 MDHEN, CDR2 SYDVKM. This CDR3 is CASEMALAKNIQYF. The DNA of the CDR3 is TGTGCCAGCGAGATGGCCCTAGCCAAAAACATTCAGTACTTC.

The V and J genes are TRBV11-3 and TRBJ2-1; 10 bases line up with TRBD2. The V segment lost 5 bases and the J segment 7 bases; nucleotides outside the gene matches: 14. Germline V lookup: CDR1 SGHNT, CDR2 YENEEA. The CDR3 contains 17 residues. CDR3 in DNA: TGTGCCAGCAGCACAAGCCGGACTAGCGGAGGAGGGAATGAGCAGTTCTTC. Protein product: CASSTSRTSGGGNEQFF.

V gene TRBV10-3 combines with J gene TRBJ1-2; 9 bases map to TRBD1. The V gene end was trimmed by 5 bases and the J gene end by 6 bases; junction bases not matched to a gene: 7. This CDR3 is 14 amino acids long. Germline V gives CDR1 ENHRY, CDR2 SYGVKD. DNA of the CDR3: TGTGCCATCAGTCAGACACAGGGGGCGCATGGCTACACCTTC. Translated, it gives CAISQTQGAHGYTF.

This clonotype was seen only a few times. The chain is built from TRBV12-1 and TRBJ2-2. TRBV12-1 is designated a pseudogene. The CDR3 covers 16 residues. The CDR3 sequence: CASSLRRIANTGELFF. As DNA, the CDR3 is TGTGCCAGCAGCTTGCGGCGCATCGCGAACACCGGGGAGCTGTTTTTT.

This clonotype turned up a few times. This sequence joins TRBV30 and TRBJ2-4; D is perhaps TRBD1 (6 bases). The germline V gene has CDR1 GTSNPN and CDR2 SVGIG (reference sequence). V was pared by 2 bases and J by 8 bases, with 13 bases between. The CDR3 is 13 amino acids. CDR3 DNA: TGTGCCTGGAGTACGGATCACAGGGACATTCAGTACTTC. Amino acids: CAWSTDHRDIQYF.

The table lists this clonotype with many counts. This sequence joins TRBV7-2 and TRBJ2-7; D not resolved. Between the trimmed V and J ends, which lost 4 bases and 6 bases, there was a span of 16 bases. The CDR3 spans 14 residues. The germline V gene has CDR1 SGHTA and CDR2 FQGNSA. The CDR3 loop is CASSSTLNSFEQYF. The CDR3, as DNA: TGTGCCAGCAGCTCAACCTTAAATTCATTCGAGCAGTACTTC.

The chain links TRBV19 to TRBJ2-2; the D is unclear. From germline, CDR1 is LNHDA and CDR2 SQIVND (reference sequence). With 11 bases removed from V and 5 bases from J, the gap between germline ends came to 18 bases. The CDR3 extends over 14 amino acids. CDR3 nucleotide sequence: TGTGCCGGCTCCTATCAAGGGTCGACCGGGGAGCTGTTTTTT. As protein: CAGSYQGSTGELFF.

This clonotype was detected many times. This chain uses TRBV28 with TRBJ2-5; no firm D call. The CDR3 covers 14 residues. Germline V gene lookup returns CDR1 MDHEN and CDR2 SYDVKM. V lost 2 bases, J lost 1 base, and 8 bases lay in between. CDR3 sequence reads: CASSLRPRQETQYF. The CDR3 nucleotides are TGTGCCAGCAGTTTACGTCCGCGCCAAGAGACCCAGTACTTC.

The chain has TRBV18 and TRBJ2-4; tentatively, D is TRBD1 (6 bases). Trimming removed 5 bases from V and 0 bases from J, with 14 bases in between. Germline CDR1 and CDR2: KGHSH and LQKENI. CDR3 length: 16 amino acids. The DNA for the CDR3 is TGTGCCAGCTCAACAGGGATTGGGCTAGCCAAAAACATTCAGTACTTC. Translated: CASSTGIGLAKNIQYF.

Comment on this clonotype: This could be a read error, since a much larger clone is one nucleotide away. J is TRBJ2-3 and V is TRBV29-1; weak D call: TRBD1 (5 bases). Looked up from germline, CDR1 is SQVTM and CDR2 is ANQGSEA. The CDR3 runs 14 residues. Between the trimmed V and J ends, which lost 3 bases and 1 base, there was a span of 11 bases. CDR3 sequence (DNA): TGCAGCGTTGACCCGCAGGGTCGCACAGATACGCAGTATTTT. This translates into CSVDPQGRTDTQYF.

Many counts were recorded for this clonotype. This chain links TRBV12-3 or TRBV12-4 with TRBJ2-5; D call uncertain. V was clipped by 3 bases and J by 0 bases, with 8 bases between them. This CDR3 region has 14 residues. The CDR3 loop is CASSFGQNQETQYF. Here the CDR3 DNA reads TGTGCCAGCAGTTTCGGGCAGAACCAAGAGACCCAGTACTTC.

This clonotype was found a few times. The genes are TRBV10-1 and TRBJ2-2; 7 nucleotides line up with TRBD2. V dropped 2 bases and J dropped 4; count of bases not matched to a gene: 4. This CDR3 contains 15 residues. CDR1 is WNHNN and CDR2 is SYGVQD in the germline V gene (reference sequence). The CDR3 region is CASSEREVSTGELFF. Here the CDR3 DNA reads TGCGCCAGCAGTGAGCGGGAGGTTAGCACCGGGGAGCTGTTTTTT.

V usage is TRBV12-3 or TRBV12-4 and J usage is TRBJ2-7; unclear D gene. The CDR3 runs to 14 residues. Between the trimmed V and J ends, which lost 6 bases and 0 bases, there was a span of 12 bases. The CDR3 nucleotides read TGTGCCAGCAGAAGTCGACTCAGCTCCTACGAGCAGTACTTC. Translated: CASRSRLSSYEQYF.

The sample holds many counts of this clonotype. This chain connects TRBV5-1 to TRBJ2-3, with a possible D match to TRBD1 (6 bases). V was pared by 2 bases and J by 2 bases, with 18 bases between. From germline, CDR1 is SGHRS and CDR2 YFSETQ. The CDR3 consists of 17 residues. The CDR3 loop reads CASSFMKTQGTTDTQYF. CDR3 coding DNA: TGCGCCAGCAGCTTCATGAAAACCCAGGGGACCACAGATACGCAGTATTTT.

The CDR3 bases are TGTGCCAGCAGTTCTATAACTAGCGGGGACAAAAAGACCCAGTACTTC. Amino acids: CASSSITSGDKKTQYF. The J gene is TRBJ2-5, the V gene TRBV12-3 or TRBV12-4; 10 bases map to TRBD2. V shed 4 bases and J 6 bases; nucleotides not matched to a gene: 11. The CDR3 spans 16 residues.

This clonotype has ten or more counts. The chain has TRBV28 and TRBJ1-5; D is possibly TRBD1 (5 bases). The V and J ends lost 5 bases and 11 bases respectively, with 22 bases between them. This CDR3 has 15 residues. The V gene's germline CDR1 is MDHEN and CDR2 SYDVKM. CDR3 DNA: TGTGCCAGCAGTACCCAGTCCCGGGACGGTCCGGCCCAGCATTTT. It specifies CASSTQSRDGPAQHF.

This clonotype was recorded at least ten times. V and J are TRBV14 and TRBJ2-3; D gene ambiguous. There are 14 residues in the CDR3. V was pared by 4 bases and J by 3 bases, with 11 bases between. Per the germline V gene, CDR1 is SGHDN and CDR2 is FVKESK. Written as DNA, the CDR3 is TGTGCCAGCAGCCTAAATACTTGGACAGATACGCAGTATTTT. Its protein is CASSLNTWTDTQYF.

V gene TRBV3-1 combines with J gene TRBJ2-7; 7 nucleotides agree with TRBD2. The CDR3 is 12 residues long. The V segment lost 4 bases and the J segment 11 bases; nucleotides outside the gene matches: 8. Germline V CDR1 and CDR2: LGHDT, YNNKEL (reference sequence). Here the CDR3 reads CASSLGLGVEYF. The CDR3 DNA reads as TGTGCCAGCAGCCTTGGACTAGGCGTCGAGTACTTC.